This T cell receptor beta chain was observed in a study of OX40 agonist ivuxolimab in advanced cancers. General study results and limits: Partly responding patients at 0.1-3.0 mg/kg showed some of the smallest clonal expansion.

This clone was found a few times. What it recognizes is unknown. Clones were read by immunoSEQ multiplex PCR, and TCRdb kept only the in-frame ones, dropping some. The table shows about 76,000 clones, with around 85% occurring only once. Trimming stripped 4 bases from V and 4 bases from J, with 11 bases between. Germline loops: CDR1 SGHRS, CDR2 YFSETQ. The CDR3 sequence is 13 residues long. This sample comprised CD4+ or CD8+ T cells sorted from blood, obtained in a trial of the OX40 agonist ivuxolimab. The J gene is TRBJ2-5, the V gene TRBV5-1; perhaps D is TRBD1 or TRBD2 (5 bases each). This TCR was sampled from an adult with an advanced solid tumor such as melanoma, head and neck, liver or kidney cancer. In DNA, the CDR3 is TGCGCCAGCAGCGCTGGTGGGGGAGAGACCCAGTACTTC. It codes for CASSAGGGETQYF.